These T cell receptor beta chains were read from a single sample in a study of T-cell reconstitution after alpha-beta-depleted transplantation in children. Using its own MiXCR run on the PCR reads, TCRdb lists one record per CDR3 protein. The sample includes 610,000 or so distinct CDR3 sequences, more than 20% seen only once; the top ten take approximately 33%. The source was PBMCs, collected before TCRalphabeta/CD19-depleted stem cell transplant. These receptors were collected from a boy younger than two with Wiskott-Aldrich syndrome, due to receive a stem cell transplant. Each CDR3 is given with its conserved first and last residue. The D gene is left open where the match is weak. Clone size is given for some rows only: seen once, a few or many times, or a class if the clone is expanded.

D gene	V gene	clone size	J gene	CDR3 protein	CDR3 DNA
-	TRBV20-1	-	TRBJ2-7	CSARKRVSYEQYF	TGCAGTGCTAGAAAGAGGGTATCCTACGAGCAGTACTTC
-	TRBV21-1	-	TRBJ2-1	CASSRSGTHYNEQFF	TGTGCCAGCAGCCGTAGCGGGACGCACTACAATGAGCAGTTCTTC
-	TRBV5-1	few	TRBJ2-7	CASSGVDTYEQYF	TGCGCCAGCAGTGGTGTGGATACCTACGAGCAGTACTTC
-	TRBV5-1	few	TRBJ2-3	CASSLWDFTDTQYF	TGCGCCAGCAGCTTGTGGGACTTCACAGATACGCAGTATTTT
TRBD2	TRBV27	-	TRBJ2-1	CASSLISGSTEQFF	TGTGCCAGCAGTTTGATTAGCGGGAGTACTGAGCAGTTCTTC
TRBD2	TRBV3-1	-	TRBJ2-3	CASSQTGTSGKYTQYF	TGTGCCAGCAGCCAAACCGGGACTAGCGGGAAATATACGCAGTATTTT
-	TRBV30	few	TRBJ1-2	CAWSRRAEDYGYTF	TGTGCCTGGAGTCGGAGGGCGGAGGACTATGGCTACACCTTC
TRBD1	TRBV10-2	few	TRBJ2-7	CASRKQGTYEQYF	TGCGCCAGCAGAAAACAGGGGACCTACGAGCAGTACTTC
TRBD1	TRBV20-1	-	TRBJ2-2	CSASTGGMNTGELFF	TGCAGTGCCTCGACAGGGGGCATGAACACCGGGGAGCTGTTTTTT
-	TRBV5-1	-	TRBJ1-5	CASSLWGGNQPQHF	TGCGCCAGCAGCTTATGGGGGGGCAATCAGCCCCAGCATTTT
-	TRBV29-1	-	TRBJ1-2	CSVIDSYGYTF	TGCAGCGTCATTGACAGCTATGGCTACACCTTC
TRBD2	TRBV29-1	-	TRBJ2-7	CSVGGLLSYEQYF	TGCAGCGTTGGGGGACTACTCTCCTACGAGCAGTACTTC
-	TRBV10-3	-	TRBJ2-7	CAISFSSYPYEQYF	TGTGCCATCAGTTTCTCGTCGTATCCTTACGAGCAGTACTTC
TRBD2	TRBV10-3	-	TRBJ2-1	CAISGPTSGRGGYNEQFF	TGTGCCATCAGTGGCCCGACTAGCGGGAGAGGGGGCTACAATGAGCAGTTCTTC
TRBD1	TRBV5-1	-	TRBJ2-7	CASSSGQAAYEQYF	TGCGCCAGCAGCTCCGGACAGGCTGCCTACGAGCAGTACTTC
-	TRBV5-1	few	TRBJ2-5	CASSLELIYDRETQYF	TGCGCCAGCAGCTTGGAGTTGATTTACGACCGGGAGACCCAGTACTTC
-	TRBV20-1	-	TRBJ2-3	CSANPGTLGDTQYF	TGCAGTGCTAATCCCGGCACCCTTGGAGATACGCAGTATTTT
TRBD2	TRBV5-4	few	TRBJ2-6	CASSFWDRLAGGSGANVLTF	TGTGCCAGCAGCTTCTGGGACAGACTAGCGGGAGGGTCTGGGGCCAACGTCCTGACTTTC
-	TRBV10-2	few	TRBJ1-2	CASSSLPRVEGYGYTF	TGCGCCAGCAGCTCCCTCCCCAGGGTGGAGGGCTATGGCTACACCTTC
-	TRBV4-2	-	TRBJ2-5	CASSQAWQGSETQYF	TGTGCCAGCAGTCAAGCGTGGCAGGGGAGCGAGACCCAGTACTTC
-	TRBV10-3	-	TRBJ2-7	CAISESTVFYEQYF	TGTGCCATCAGTGAGTCGACGGTATTCTACGAGCAGTACTTC
-	TRBV19	few	TRBJ1-4	CASSPPSEKLFF	TGTGCCAGTAGTCCGCCTAGCGAAAAACTGTTTTTT
-	TRBV30	-	TRBJ1-3	CAWTSGASGNTIYF	TGTGCCTGGACCTCAGGGGCGTCTGGAAACACCATATATTTT
-	TRBV5-1	-	TRBJ1-3	CARRDNRTIYF	TGCGCCAGGAGGGACAACCGCACCATATATTTT
-	TRBV5-1	-	TRBJ2-7	CASSLAGQAYEQYF	TGCGCCAGCAGCTTGGCGGGCCAGGCCTACGAGCAGTACTTC
-	TRBV27	-	TRBJ2-1	CASWPLGILSHEQFF	TGTGCCAGCTGGCCCCTGGGAATCCTGAGCCATGAGCAGTTCTTC
-	TRBV11-2	-	TRBJ2-6	CASSPTAPGAPPGANVLTF	TGTGCCAGCAGCCCTACTGCTCCAGGGGCCCCTCCTGGGGCCAACGTCCTGACTTTC
-	TRBV7-2	few	TRBJ2-1	CASRSPRDGDNEQFF	TGTGCCAGCAGGTCACCCCGGGACGGAGACAATGAGCAGTTCTTC
-	TRBV5-1	-	TRBJ2-1	CASSLVSEAEQFF	TGCGCCAGCAGCTTGGTGTCGGAAGCAGAGCAGTTCTTC
TRBD2	TRBV30	-	TRBJ2-1	CAWRGLAGMHEQFF	TGTGCCTGGAGGGGACTAGCGGGTATGCATGAGCAGTTCTTC
TRBD1	TRBV2	-	TRBJ2-7	CASSVDRGSEQYF	TGTGCCAGCAGCGTGGACAGGGGCTCCGAGCAGTACTTC
-	TRBV5-1	few	TRBJ2-1	CASSLEYRDTEQFF	TGCGCCAGCAGCTTGGAGTACAGAGACACTGAGCAGTTCTTC
-	TRBV12-3/TRBV12-4	-	TRBJ2-7	CASSGTSSGGEQYF	TGTGCCAGCAGTGGCACTAGCTCCGGGGGCGAGCAGTACTTC
TRBD2	TRBV5-1	-	TRBJ2-1	CASSLLASGSDNEQFF	TGCGCCAGCAGCTTGCTGGCTAGCGGGAGCGACAATGAGCAGTTCTTC
-	TRBV9	-	TRBJ2-3	CASSMRGLASTDTQYF	TGTGCCAGCAGCATGCGGGGCCTAGCGAGTACAGATACGCAGTATTTT
TRBD2	TRBV4-2	once	TRBJ2-4	CASSQRKTSSKNIQYF	TGTGCCAGCAGCCAACGAAAGACTAGCAGCAAAAACATTCAGTACTTC
-	TRBV4-2	-	TRBJ2-7	CASSQEPSWDLYEQYF	TGTGCCAGCAGCCAAGAGCCTAGCTGGGACCTCTACGAGCAGTACTTC
TRBD1	TRBV20-1	few	TRBJ2-7	CSASTNPGQGAEQYF	TGCAGTGCTTCAACAAATCCGGGACAGGGTGCCGAGCAGTACTTC
TRBD2	TRBV27	-	TRBJ2-1	CASSLWVGGSSYNEQFF	TGTGCCAGCAGTTTATGGGTGGGAGGGAGCTCCTACAATGAGCAGTTCTTC
-	TRBV12-3/TRBV12-4	-	TRBJ2-7	CASSLSRGDSAYEQYF	TGTGCCAGCAGTTTAAGTAGGGGGGACAGTGCCTACGAGCAGTACTTC